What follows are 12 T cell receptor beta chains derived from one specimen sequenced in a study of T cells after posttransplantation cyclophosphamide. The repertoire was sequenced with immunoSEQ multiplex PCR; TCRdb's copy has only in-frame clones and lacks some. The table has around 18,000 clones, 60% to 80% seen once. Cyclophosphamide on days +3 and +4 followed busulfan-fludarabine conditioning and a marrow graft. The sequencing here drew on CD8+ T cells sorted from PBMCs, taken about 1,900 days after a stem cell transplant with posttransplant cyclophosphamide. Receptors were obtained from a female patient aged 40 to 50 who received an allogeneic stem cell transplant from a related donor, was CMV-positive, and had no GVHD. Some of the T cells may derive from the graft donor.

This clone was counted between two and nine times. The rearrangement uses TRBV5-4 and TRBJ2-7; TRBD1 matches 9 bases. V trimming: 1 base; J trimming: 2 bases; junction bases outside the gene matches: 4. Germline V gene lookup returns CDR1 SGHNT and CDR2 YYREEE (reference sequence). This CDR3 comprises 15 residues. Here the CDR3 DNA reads TGTGCCAGCAGCTTGCTGGACAGGGGCCCCTACGAGCAGTACTTC. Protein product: CASSLLDRGPYEQYF.

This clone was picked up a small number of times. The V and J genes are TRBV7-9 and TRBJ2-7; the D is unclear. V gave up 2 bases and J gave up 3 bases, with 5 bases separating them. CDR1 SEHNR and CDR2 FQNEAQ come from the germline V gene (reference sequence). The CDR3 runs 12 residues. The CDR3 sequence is CASSLSGYEQYF. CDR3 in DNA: TGTGCCAGCAGCTTATCCGGCTACGAGCAGTACTTC.

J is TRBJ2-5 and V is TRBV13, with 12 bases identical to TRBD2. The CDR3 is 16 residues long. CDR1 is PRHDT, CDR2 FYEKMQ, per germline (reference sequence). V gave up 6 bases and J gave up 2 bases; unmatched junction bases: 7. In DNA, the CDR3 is TGTGCCAGCAGTCAATCGACTAGCGGGGGACAAGAGACCCAGTACTTC. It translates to CASSQSTSGGQETQYF.

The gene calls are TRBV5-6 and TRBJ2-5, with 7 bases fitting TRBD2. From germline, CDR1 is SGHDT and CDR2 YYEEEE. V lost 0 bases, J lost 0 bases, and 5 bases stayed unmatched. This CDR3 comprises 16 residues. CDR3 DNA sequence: TGTGCCAGCAGCTTGGCGACCGGGGGGTACCAAGAGACCCAGTACTTC. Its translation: CASSLATGGYQETQYF.

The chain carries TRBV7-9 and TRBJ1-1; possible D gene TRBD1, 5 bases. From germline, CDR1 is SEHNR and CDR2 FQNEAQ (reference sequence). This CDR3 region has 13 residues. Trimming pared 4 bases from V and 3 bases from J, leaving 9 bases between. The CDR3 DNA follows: TGTGCCAGCAGCTCCGCAGGGTACACTGAAGCTTTCTTT. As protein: CASSSAGYTEAFF.

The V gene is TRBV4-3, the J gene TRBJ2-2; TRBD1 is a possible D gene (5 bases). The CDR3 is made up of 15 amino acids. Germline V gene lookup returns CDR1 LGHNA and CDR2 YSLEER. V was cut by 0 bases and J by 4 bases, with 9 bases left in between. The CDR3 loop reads CASSQDGQGTGELFF. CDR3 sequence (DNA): TGCGCCAGCAGCCAAGATGGGCAGGGCACCGGGGAGCTGTTTTTT.

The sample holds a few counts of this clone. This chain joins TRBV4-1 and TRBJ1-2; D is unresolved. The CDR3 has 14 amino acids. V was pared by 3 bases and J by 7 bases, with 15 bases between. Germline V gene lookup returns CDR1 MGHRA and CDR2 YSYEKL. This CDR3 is CASSQTGSVVGYTF. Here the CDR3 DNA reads TGCGCCAGCAGCCAGACCGGGAGCGTGGTTGGCTACACCTTC.

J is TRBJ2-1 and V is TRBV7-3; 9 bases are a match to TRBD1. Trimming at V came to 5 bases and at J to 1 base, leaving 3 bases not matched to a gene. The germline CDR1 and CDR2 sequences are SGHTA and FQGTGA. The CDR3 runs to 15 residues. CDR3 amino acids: CASSPGQGSYNEQFF. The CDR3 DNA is TGTGCCAGCAGCCCGGGACAGGGTTCCTACAATGAGCAGTTCTTC. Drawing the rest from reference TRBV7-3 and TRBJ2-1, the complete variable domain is GAGVSQTPSNKVTEKGKYVELRCDPISGHTALYWYRQSLGQGPEFLIYFQGTGAADDSGLPNDRFFAVRPEGSVSTLKIQRTERGDSAVYLCASSPGQGSYNEQFFGPGTRLTVL.

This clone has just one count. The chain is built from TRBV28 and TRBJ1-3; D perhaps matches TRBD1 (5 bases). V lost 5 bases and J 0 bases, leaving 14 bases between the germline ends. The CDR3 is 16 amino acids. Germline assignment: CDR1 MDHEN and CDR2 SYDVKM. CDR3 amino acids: CASSGQGESSGNTIYF. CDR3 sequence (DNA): TGTGCCAGCAGTGGGCAGGGTGAAAGCTCTGGAAACACCATATATTTT. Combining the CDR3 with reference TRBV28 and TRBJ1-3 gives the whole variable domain DVKVTQSSRYLVKRTGEKVFLECVQDMDHENMFWYRQDPGLGLRLIYFSYDVKMKEKGDIPEGYSVSREKKERFSLILESASTNQTSMYLCASSGQGESSGNTIYFGEGSWLTVV.

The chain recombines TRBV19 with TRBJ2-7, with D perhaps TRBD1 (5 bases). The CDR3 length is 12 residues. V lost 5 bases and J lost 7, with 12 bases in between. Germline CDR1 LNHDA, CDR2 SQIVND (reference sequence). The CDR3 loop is CASSFQGTEQYF. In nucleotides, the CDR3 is TGTGCCAGTAGTTTTCAGGGAACTGAGCAGTACTTC. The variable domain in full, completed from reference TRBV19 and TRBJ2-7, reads DGGITQSPKYLFRKEGQNVTLSCEQNLNHDAMYWYRQDPGQGLRLIYYSQIVNDFQKGDIAEGYSVSREKKESFPLTVTSAQKNPTAFYLCASSFQGTEQYFGPGTRLTVT.

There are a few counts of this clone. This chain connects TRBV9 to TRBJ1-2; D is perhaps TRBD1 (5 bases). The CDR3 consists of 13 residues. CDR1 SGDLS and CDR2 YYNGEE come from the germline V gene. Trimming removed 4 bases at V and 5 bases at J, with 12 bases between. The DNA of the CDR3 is TGTGCCAGCAGCCCCGGTGGGGGGTATGGCTACACCTTC. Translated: CASSPGGGYGYTF.

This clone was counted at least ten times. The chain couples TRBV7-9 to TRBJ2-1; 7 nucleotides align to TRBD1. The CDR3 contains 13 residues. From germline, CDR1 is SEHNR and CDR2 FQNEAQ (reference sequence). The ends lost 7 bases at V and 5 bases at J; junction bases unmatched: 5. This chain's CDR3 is CASTRQGDNEQFF. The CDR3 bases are TGTGCCAGCACGAGACAGGGCGACAATGAGCAGTTCTTC.